A selection of T cell receptor beta chains follows, all from one sample in a study of PD-L1 blockade in urothelial cancer. Only in-frame clones appear in the TCRdb table, and some are missing; sequencing was by immunoSEQ multiplex PCR. The table has tens of thousands of clones, 88% seen once; the top ten hold approximately 10%. The material sequenced was PBMCs, taken around atezolizumab (anti-PD-L1) treatment. Every receptor here comes from a man between 60 and 75 years old with urothelial cancer. The CDR3 runs from the conserved cysteine through the conserved F or W. The D gene is left open where the match is weak. Clone size is shown for a subset of rows, as once, few, many or a class of expanded clone.

>TRBJ2-2|TRBD2|NA|TRBV4-3
CASSQLAGGTGELFF
TGCGCCAGCAGCCAACTAGCGGGAGGGACCGGGGAGCTGTTTTTT
>TRBJ2-1|TRBD2|NA|TRBV2
CASNDLAGGPDNEQFF
TGTGCCAGCAACGATTTAGCGGGGGGGCCGGACAATGAGCAGTTCTTC
>TRBJ1-1|NA|NA|TRBV10-3
CAITKQGGNTEAFF
TGTGCCATCACCAAACAGGGTGGGAACACTGAAGCTTTCTTT
>TRBJ1-1|NA|NA|TRBV7-8
CASSLTGSIAEAFF
TGTGCCAGCAGCTTAACAGGGTCTATAGCTGAAGCTTTCTTT
>TRBJ2-1|NA|once|TRBV7-2
CASSSTVANEQFF
TGTGCCAGCAGCTCCACCGTAGCAAATGAGCAGTTCTTC
>TRBJ1-2|TRBD1|NA|TRBV30
CAWRQQGRGLNYGYTF
TGTGCCTGGAGGCAGCAGGGCAGGGGGCTTAACTATGGCTACACCTTC
>TRBJ1-2|TRBD1|NA|TRBV5-1
CASSFRQGGDGYTF
TGCGCCAGCAGCTTTAGACAGGGCGGGGATGGCTACACCTTC
>TRBJ2-4|TRBD1|NA|TRBV6-1
CASSETGGSKNIQYF
TGTGCCAGCAGTGAGACAGGGGGTTCCAAAAACATTCAGTACTTC
>TRBJ1-1|TRBD1|NA|TRBV30
CAWSPDRGTEAFF
TGTGCCTGGAGTCCCGACAGGGGAACTGAAGCTTTCTTT
>TRBJ2-7|TRBD1|few|TRBV19
CASSPQGATYEQYF
TGTGCCAGTAGTCCCCAGGGGGCTACCTACGAGCAGTACTTC
>TRBJ2-1|TRBD2|few|TRBV11-1
CASSQAGAGYNEQFF
TGTGCCAGCAGCCAAGCGGGAGCCGGTTACAATGAGCAGTTCTTC
>TRBJ2-7|TRBD1|NA|TRBV7-3
CASSPTRRDRGGEQYF
TGTGCCAGCAGCCCAACCCGGAGGGACAGGGGTGGAGAGCAGTACTTC
>TRBJ2-5|TRBD2|NA|TRBV5-1
CASSSSGRRETQYF
TGCGCCAGCAGTTCTAGCGGGAGGAGAGAGACCCAGTACTTC
>TRBJ2-7|NA|NA|TRBV27
CASPTRYLLEQYF
TGTGCCAGCCCGACACGTTACCTTCTCGAGCAGTACTTC
>TRBJ2-3|NA|once|TRBV9
CASSAEDRELSTVDTQYF
TGTGCCAGCAGCGCCGAGGACAGAGAGCTGAGCACAGTCGATACGCAGTATTTT
>TRBJ2-5|TRBD2|NA|TRBV7-3
CASSWGLAGLETQYF
TGTGCCAGCAGCTGGGGACTAGCGGGATTAGAGACCCAGTACTTC
>TRBJ1-2|TRBD1|NA|TRBV19
CASSPRTGRAESYTF
TGTGCCAGTAGTCCCCGGACAGGCCGGGCCGAAAGCTACACCTTC
>TRBJ1-3|NA|NA|TRBV14
CASSQVTGNTIYF
TGTGCCAGCAGCCAAGTTACTGGAAACACCATATATTTT
>TRBJ2-7|TRBD1|NA|TRBV30
CAWTRDRASSYEQYF
TGTGCCTGGACGAGGGACAGGGCAAGTTCCTACGAGCAGTACTTC
>TRBJ1-2|NA|NA|TRBV18
CASSPPTGTDFGYTF
TGTGCCAGCTCACCACCCACCGGGACTGACTTCGGCTACACCTTC
>TRBJ1-1|TRBD1|NA|TRBV9
CASSVEGQGVPEAFF
TGTGCCAGCAGCGTAGAGGGGCAGGGGGTCCCTGAAGCTTTCTTT
>TRBJ2-1|NA|NA|TRBV14
CASNIGGVYNEQFF
TGTGCCAGCAATATAGGCGGGGTATACAATGAGCAGTTCTTC
>TRBJ2-7|NA|NA|TRBV4-1
CASSQDDGGRRHEQYF
TGCGCCAGCAGCCAAGACGACGGAGGGAGGCGCCACGAGCAGTACTTC
>TRBJ2-5|TRBD2|NA|TRBV29-1
CSVSLPSGSGETQYF
TGCAGCGTTAGCCTCCCTAGCGGGAGCGGTGAGACCCAGTACTTC
>TRBJ2-1|TRBD1|NA|TRBV5-5
CASSLAGTGTNEQFF
TGTGCCAGCAGCTTGGCAGGGACAGGGACCAATGAGCAGTTCTTC
>TRBJ1-5|NA|few|TRBV10-1
CASSESDGAGQPQHF
TGCGCCAGCAGTGAAAGCGACGGTGCGGGGCAGCCCCAGCATTTT
>TRBJ1-2|NA|NA|TRBV7-2
CASSLDVYGGYTF
TGTGCCAGCAGCTTAGACGTGTACGGAGGGTACACCTTC
>TRBJ2-1|TRBD1|NA|TRBV19
CASSSPGGMGYNEQFF
TGTGCCAGTAGTTCGCCAGGGGGCATGGGCTACAATGAGCAGTTCTTC
>TRBJ1-1|NA|NA|TRBV6-5
CASSRMYADTEAFF
TGTGCCAGCAGTCGGATGTATGCGGACACTGAAGCTTTCTTT
>TRBJ2-7|NA|NA|TRBV18
CASSIGRTYEQYF
TGTGCCAGCTCAATTGGCAGAACCTACGAGCAGTACTTC
>TRBJ2-5|NA|NA|TRBV11-2
CASSRGASGAQETQYF
TGTGCCAGCAGTCGGGGGGCAAGCGGAGCACAAGAGACCCAGTACTTC
>TRBJ1-2|NA|NA|TRBV19
CASSILFGVGEANYGYTF
TGTGCCAGTAGTATCCTTTTTGGGGTCGGGGAAGCTAACTATGGCTACACCTTC
>TRBJ2-2|NA|NA|TRBV28
CASSYLNTGELFF
TGTGCCAGCAGTTATCTTAACACCGGGGAGCTGTTTTTT
>TRBJ2-7|TRBD1|NA|TRBV30
CAWDTGQGFNEQYF
TGTGCCTGGGACACGGGACAGGGGTTCAACGAGCAGTACTTC
>TRBJ2-1|NA|NA|TRBV14
CASSQDTRGRGNEQFF
TGTGCCAGCAGCCAAGATACGAGAGGCAGGGGCAATGAGCAGTTCTTC
>TRBJ2-1|NA|NA|TRBV7-2
CASRLARYNEQFF
TGTGCCAGCAGGCTAGCGAGATACAATGAGCAGTTCTTC
>TRBJ2-7|NA|NA|TRBV2
CASREYDSSYEQYF
TGTGCCAGCCGTGAGTACGACAGCTCCTACGAGCAGTACTTC
>TRBJ1-4|TRBD1|NA|TRBV5-1
CASSLLTGLDEKLFF
TGCGCCAGCAGCTTACTGACAGGGCTGGATGAAAAACTGTTTTTT
>TRBJ2-6|TRBD1|NA|TRBV18
CASSYTGAGANVLTF
TGTGCCAGCTCATACACAGGGGCTGGGGCCAACGTCCTGACTTTC
>TRBJ2-3|TRBD2|few|TRBV2
CASRLAGGIDTQYF
TGTGCCAGCCGACTAGCGGGAGGAATAGATACGCAGTATTTT
>TRBJ2-2|NA|NA|TRBV5-4
CASSKPRTGELFF
TGTGCCAGCAGCAAACCCAGGACCGGGGAGCTGTTTTTT
>TRBJ1-2|NA|NA|TRBV10-3
CAISEQSTFYGYTF
TGTGCCATCAGTGAACAGAGCACCTTCTATGGCTACACCTTC
>TRBJ2-3|TRBD2|NA|TRBV28
CAIPAGEGTMGTDTQYF
TGTGCCATCCCAGCGGGGGAGGGGACTATGGGCACAGATACGCAGTATTTT
>TRBJ2-6|NA|NA|TRBV15
CATSRDVVPGSGANVLTF
TGTGCCACCAGCAGAGATGTAGTCCCAGGCTCTGGGGCCAACGTCCTGACTTTC
>TRBJ1-1|TRBD1|few|TRBV11-2
CASSPGQGNTEAFF
TGTGCCAGCAGCCCAGGACAGGGGAACACTGAAGCTTTCTTT
>TRBJ1-1|NA|NA|TRBV7-6
CASSLGLRSDTEAFF
TGTGCCAGCAGCTTAGGGCTGAGGTCGGACACTGAAGCTTTCTTT
>TRBJ1-4|NA|NA|TRBV5-1
CASSPERTRRGEKLFF
TGCGCCAGCAGCCCGGAACGGACTCGCCGGGGGGAAAAACTGTTTTTT
>TRBJ2-3|TRBD1|NA|TRBV19
CASSTGDRAPDTQYF
TGTGCCAGTAGTACTGGGGACAGGGCTCCAGATACGCAGTATTTT
>TRBJ1-5|TRBD1|few|TRBV19
CASSRQGAYQPQHF
TGTGCCAGTTCAAGACAGGGGGCATACCAGCCCCAGCATTTT
>TRBJ2-5|NA|few|TRBV19
CASSIGVAWVKETQYF
TGTGCCAGTAGTATAGGTGTAGCATGGGTAAAAGAGACCCAGTACTTC
>TRBJ1-2|TRBD1|NA|TRBV6-6
CASRSGQAGYTF
TGTGCCAGCAGGTCGGGACAGGCTGGCTACACCTTC
>TRBJ2-6|NA|NA|TRBV9
CASSVEGGGGAGANVLTF
TGTGCCAGCAGCGTAGAGGGGGGAGGGGGTGCTGGGGCCAACGTCCTGACTTTC
>TRBJ1-1|TRBD1|NA|TRBV5-4
CASSYGARGQDTEAFF
TGTGCCAGCAGCTATGGCGCTAGGGGGCAGGACACTGAAGCTTTCTTT
>TRBJ1-2|TRBD1|NA|TRBV7-3
CASSRDRGYGYTF
TGTGCCAGCAGCCGGGACAGGGGCTATGGCTACACCTTC